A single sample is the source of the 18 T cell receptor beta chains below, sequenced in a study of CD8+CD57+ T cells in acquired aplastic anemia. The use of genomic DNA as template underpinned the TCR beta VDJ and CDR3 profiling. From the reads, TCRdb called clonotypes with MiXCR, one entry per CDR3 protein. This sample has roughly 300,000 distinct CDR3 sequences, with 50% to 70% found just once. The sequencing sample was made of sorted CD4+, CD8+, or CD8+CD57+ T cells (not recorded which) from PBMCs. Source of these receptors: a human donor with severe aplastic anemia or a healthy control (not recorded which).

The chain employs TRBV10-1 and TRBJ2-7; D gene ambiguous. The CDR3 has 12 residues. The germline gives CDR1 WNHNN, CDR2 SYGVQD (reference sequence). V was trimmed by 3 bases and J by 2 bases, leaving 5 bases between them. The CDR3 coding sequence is TGCGCCAGCAGTGATCAAGCCTACGAGCAGTACTTC. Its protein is CASSDQAYEQYF.

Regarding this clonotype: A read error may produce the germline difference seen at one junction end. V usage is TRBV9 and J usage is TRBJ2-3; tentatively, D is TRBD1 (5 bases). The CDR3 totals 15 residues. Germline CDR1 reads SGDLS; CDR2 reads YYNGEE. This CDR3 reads CASSVDGVGTGTQYF. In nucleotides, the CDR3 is TGTGCCAGCAGCGTAGATGGGGTTGGCACAGGTACGCAGTATTTT.

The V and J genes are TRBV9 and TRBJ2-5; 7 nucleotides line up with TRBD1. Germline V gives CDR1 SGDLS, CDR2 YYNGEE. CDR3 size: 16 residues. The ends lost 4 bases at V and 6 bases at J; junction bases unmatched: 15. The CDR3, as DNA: TGTGCCAGCAGCAGTGTTGCGAGGGGGCAGGGTAAGACCCAGTACTTC. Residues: CASSSVARGQGKTQYF.

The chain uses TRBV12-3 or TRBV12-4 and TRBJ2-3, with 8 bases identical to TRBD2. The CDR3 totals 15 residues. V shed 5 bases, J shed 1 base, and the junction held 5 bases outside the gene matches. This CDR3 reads CASSPGLDRTDTQYF. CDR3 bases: TGTGCCAGCAGTCCGGGACTAGACCGCACAGATACGCAGTATTTT.

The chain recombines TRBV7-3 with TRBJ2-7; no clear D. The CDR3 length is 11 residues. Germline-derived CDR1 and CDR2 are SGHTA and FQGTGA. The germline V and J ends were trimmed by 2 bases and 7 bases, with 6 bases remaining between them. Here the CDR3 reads CASSLSPEQYF. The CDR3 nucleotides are TGTGCCAGCAGCTTATCCCCTGAGCAGTACTTC.

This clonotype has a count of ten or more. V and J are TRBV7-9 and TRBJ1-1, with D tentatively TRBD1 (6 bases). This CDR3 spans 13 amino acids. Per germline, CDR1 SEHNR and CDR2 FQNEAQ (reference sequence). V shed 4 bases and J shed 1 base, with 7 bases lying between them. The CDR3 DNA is TGTGCCAGCAGCTCACAGGGGAACACTGAAGCTTTCTTT. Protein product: CASSSQGNTEAFF.

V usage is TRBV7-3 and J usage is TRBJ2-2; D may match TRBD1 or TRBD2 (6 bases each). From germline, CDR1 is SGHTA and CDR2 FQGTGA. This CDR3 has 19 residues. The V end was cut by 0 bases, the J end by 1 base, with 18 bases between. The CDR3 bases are TGTGCCAGCAGCTTAACCCCGGGGGCGAAATTTTTGAACACCGGGGAGCTGTTTTTT. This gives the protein CASSLTPGAKFLNTGELFF.

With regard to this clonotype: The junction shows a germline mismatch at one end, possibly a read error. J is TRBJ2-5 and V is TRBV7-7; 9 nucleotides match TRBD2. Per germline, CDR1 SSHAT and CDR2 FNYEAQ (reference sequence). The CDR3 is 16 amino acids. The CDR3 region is CASSPGVAGEGETQYF. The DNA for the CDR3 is TGTGCTAGCAGCCCAGGGGTAGCGGGGGAAGGAGAGACCCAGTACTTC. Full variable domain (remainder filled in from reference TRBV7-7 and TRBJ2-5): GAGVSQSPRYKVTKRGQDVTLRCDPISSHATLYWYQQALGQGPEFLTYFNYEAQPDKSGLPSDRFSAERPEGSISTLTIQRTEQRDSAMYRCASSPGVAGEGETQYFGPGTRLLVL.

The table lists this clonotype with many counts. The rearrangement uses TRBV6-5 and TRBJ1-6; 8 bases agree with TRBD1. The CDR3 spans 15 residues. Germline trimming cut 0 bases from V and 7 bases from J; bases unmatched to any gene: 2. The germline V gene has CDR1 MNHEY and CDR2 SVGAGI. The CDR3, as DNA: TGTGCCAGCAGTTACTCCCGGGACAGGAATTCACCCCTCCACTTT. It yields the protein CASSYSRDRNSPLHF.

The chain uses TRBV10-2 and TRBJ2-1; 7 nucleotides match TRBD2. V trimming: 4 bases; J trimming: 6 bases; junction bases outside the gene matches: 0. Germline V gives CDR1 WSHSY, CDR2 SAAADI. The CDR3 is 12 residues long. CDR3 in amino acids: CASSGTSNEQFF. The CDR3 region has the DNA TGCGCCAGCAGTGGGACTAGCAATGAGCAGTTCTTC.

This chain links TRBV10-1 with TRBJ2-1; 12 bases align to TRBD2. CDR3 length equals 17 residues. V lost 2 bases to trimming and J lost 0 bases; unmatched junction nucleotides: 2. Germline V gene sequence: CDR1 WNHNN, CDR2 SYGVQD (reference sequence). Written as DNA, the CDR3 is TGCGCCAGCAGTGAGGGACTAGCGGGGAGCTCCTACAATGAGCAGTTCTTC. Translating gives CASSEGLAGSSYNEQFF.

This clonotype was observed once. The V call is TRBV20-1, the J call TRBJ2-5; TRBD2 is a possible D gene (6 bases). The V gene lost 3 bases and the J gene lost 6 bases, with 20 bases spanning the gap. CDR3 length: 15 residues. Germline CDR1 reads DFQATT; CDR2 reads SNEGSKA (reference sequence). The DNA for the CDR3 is TGCAGTGCTAGTTCCGGGGGAGTGGCCTTCCAGACCCAGTACTTC. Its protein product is CSASSGGVAFQTQYF.

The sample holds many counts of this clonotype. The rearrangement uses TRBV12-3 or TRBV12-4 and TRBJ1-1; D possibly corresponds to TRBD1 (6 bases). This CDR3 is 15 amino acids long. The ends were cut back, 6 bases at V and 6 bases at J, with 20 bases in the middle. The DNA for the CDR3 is TGTGCCAGCAGACTCGCGGGACAAAAAGGGGCTGAAGCTTTCTTT. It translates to CASRLAGQKGAEAFF.

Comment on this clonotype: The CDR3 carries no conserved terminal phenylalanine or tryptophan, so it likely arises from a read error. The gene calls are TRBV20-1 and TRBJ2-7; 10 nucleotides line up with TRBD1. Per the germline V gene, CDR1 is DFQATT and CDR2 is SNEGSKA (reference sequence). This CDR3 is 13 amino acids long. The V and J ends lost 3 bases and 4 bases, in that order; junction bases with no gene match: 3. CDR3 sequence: CSARGTGEYEQYL. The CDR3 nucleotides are TGCAGTGCTAGGGGGACAGGGGAGTACGAGCAGTACCTC.

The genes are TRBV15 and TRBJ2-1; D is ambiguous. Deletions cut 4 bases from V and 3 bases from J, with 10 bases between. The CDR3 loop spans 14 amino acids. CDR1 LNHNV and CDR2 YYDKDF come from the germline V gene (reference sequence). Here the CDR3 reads CATSIWVHYNEQFF. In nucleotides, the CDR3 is TGTGCCACCAGCATCTGGGTCCACTACAATGAGCAGTTCTTC.

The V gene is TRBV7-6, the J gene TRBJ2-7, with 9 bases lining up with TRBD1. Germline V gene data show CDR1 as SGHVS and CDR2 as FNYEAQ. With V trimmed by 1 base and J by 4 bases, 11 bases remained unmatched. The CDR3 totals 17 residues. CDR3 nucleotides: TGTGCCAGCAGCTTAGGGCTGACAGGGGGTAATAGGTACGAGCAGTACTTC. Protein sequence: CASSLGLTGGNRYEQYF. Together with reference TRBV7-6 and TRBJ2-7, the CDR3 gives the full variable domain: GAGVSQSPRYKVTKRGQDVALRCDPISGHVSLYWYRQALGQGPEFLTYFNYEAQQDKSGLPNDRFSAERPEGSISTLTIQRTEQRDSAMYRCASSLGLTGGNRYEQYFGPGTRLTVT.

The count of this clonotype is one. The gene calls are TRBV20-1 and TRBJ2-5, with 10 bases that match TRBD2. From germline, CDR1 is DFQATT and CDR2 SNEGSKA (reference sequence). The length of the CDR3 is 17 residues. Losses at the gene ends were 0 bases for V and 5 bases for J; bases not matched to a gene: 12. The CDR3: CSARDPERGGSRETQYF. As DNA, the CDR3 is TGCAGTGCTAGAGATCCTGAGCGGGGGGGATCACGGGAGACCCAGTACTTC.

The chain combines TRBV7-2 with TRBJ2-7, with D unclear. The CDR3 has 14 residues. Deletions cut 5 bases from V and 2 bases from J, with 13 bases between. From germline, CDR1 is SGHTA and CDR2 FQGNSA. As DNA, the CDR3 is TGTGCCAGCAGCCCTAGTCTAGACCCCTACGAGCAGTACTTC. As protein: CASSPSLDPYEQYF.